This is a list of T cell receptor beta chains from one sample in a study of blood T cell repertoires in COVID-19. The assay was immunoSEQ multiplex PCR, and TCRdb's table has in-frame clones only and misses some. The sample lists 310,000 or so clones; 90% were seen once. The sample consisted of PBMCs or T cells enriched from blood (not recorded which). These receptors originate from a woman aged 18-29 years with acute COVID-19. CDR3s include the opening cysteine and the closing phenylalanine or tryptophan. Fields, in order: J gene, D gene, clone size, V gene, CDR3 protein, CDR3 DNA. The D gene is left open where the match is weak. Clone size, where shown, is once, few, many, or a class for clones that have expanded.

>TRBJ1-5|-|-|TRBV19
CASSIDEQLGQPQHF
TGTGCCAGTAGTATAGATGAACAGCTGGGTCAGCCCCAGCATTTT
>TRBJ1-1|TRBD1|-|TRBV27
CASSFWDRDETEAFF
TGTGCCAGCAGTTTCTGGGACAGGGATGAAACTGAAGCTTTCTTT
>TRBJ2-3|TRBD1|once|TRBV23-1
CASSQVTPGQLTDTQYF
TGCGCCAGCAGTCAAGTAACCCCGGGACAGTTAACAGATACGCAGTATTTT
>TRBJ1-3|TRBD1|-|TRBV27
CASKTGVAGNTIYF
TGTGCCAGCAAAACAGGGGTTGCCGGAAACACCATATATTTT
>TRBJ2-3|-|-|TRBV5-1
CASSLVASPLADTQYF
TGCGCCAGCAGCTTGGTGGCTAGCCCCCTCGCAGATACGCAGTATTTT
>TRBJ2-7|TRBD1|-|TRBV4-2
CASSQVAGTEAYEQYF
TGTGCCAGCAGCCAAGTAGCTGGGACAGAGGCGTACGAGCAGTACTTC
>TRBJ2-7|TRBD2|-|TRBV18
CASSPTSGGTYEQYF
TGTGCCAGCTCACCAACTAGCGGGGGAACCTACGAGCAGTACTTC
>TRBJ1-5|-|-|TRBV27
CASSPTFAIAPQHF
TGTGCCAGCAGCCCGACCTTCGCCATAGCGCCCCAGCATTTT
>TRBJ2-7|TRBD1|-|TRBV7-9
CASSLGTAADEQYF
TGTGCCAGCAGCTTGGGGACAGCTGCGGACGAGCAGTACTTC
>TRBJ2-3|TRBD1|-|TRBV9
CASKKGAGRSTDTQYF
TGTGCCAGCAAAAAGGGGGCGGGTCGTAGCACAGATACGCAGTATTTT
>TRBJ1-6|-|-|TRBV2
CASKETDSHNSPLHF
TGTGCCAGCAAGGAGACAGACTCACATAATTCACCCCTCCACTTT
>TRBJ2-2|TRBD2|-|TRBV3-1/TRBV3-2
CASSQPGTRYGELFF
TGTGCCAGCAGCCAGCCCGGGACTAGATACGGGGAGCTGTTTTTT
>TRBJ1-1|TRBD1|once|TRBV11-2
CASSAHPWTGGTEAFF
TGTGCCAGCAGCGCACACCCGTGGACAGGGGGCACTGAAGCTTTCTTT